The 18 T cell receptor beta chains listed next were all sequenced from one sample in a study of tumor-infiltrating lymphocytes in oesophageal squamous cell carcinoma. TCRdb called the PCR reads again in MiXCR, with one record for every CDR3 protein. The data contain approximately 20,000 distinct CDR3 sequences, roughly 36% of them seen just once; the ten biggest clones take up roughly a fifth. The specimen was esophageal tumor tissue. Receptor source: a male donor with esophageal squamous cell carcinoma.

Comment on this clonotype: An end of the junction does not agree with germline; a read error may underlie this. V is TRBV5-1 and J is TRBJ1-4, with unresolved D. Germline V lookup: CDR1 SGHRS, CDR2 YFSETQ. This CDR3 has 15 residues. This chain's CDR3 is CVSSNLGNLGEKLFF. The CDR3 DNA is TGCGTCAGCAGCAATCTAGGGAACCTTGGTGAAAAACTGTTTTTT.

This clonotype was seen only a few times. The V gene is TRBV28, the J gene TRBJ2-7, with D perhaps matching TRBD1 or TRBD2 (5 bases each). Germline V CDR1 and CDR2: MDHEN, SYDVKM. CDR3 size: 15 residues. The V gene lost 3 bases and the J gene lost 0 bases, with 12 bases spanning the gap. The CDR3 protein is CASSLLGVDSYEQYF. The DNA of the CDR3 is TGTGCCAGCAGTTTGTTGGGGGTCGACTCCTACGAGCAGTACTTC.

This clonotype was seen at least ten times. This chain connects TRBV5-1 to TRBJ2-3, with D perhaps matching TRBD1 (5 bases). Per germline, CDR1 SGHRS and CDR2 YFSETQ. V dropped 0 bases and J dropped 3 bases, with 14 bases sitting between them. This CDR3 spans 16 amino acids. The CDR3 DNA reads TGCGCCAGCAGCTTGGCTTTATCGACAGAGACAGATACGCAGTATTTT. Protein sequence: CASSLALSTETDTQYF.

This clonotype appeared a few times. The CDR3, as DNA: TGTGCCAGCAGCTTAGTTCTCGGCTCCTACAATGAGCAGTTCTTC. It specifies CASSLVLGSYNEQFF. The chain carries TRBV7-9 and TRBJ2-1; D ambiguous. V lost 1 base and J lost 0, with 7 bases in between. Per germline, CDR1 SEHNR and CDR2 FQNEAQ (reference sequence). The CDR3 has 15 amino acids.

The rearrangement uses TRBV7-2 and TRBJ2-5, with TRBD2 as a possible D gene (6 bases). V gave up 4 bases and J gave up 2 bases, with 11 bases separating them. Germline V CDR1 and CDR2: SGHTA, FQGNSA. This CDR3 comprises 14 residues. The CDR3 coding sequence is TGTGCCAGCAGCTGGGGCGGGGCTCAAGAGACCCAGTACTTC. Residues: CASSWGGAQETQYF.

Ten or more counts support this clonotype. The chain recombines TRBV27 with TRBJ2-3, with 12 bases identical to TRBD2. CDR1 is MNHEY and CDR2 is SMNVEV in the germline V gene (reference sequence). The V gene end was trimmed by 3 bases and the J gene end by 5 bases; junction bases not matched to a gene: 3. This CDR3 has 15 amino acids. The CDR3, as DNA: TGTGCCAGCAGTTTGGCTAGCGGGGGGGGAGATACGCAGTATTTT. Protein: CASSLASGGGDTQYF.

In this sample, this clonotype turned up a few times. CDR3 loop: CASSSQGVKSTDTQFF. The DNA of the CDR3 is TGTGCCAGCAGCTCCCAGGGGGTGAAAAGCACAGATACGCAGTTCTTC. The V gene is TRBV7-2, the J gene TRBJ2-7, with TRBD1 matching 7 bases. The end of the DNA fits TRBJ2-1 better, so the J call may be wrong. Germline lookup yields CDR1 SGHTA and CDR2 FQGNSA. The CDR3 consists of 16 residues.

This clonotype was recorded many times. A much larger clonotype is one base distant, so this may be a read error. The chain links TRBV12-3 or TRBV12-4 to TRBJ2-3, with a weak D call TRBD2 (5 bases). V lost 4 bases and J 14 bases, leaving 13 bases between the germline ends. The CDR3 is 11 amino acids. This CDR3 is CASSYAGELYF. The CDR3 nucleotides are TGTGCCAGCAGTTATGCCGGGGAGCTGTATTTT.

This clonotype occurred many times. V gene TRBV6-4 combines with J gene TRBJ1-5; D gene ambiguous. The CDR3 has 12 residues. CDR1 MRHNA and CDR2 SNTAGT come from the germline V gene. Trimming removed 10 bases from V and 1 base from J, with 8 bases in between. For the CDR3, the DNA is TGTGCCACCAGCGACAGCAATCAGCCCCAGCATTTT. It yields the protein CATSDSNQPQHF.

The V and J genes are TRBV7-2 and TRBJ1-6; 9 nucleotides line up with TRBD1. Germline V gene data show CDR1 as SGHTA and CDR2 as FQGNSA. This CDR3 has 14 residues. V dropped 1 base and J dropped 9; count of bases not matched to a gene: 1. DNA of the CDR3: TGTGCCAGCAGCTTAGGGACAGGGGTTTCACCCCTCCACTTT. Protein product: CASSLGTGVSPLHF.

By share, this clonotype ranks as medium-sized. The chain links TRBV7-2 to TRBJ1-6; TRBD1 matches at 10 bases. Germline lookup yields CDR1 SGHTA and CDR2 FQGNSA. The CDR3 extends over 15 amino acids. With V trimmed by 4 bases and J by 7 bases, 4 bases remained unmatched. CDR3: CASSSGQGGNSPLHF. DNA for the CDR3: TGTGCCAGCAGCTCCGGACAGGGGGGAAATTCACCCCTCCACTTT. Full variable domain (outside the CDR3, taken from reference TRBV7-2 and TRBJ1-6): GAGVSQSPSNKVTEKGKDVELRCDPISGHTALYWYRQSLGQGLEFLIYFQGNSAPDKSGLPSDRFSAERTGGSVSTLTIQRTQQEDSAVYLCASSSGQGGNSPLHFGNGTRLTVT.

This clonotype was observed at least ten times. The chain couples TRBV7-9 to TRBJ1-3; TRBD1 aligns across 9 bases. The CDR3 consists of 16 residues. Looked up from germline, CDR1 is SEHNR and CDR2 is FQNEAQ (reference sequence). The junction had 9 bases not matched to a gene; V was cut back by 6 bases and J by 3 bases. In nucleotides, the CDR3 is TGTGCCAGCAGTAGGCGACAGGGGGAAAGTGGAAACACCATATATTTT. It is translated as CASSRRQGESGNTIYF. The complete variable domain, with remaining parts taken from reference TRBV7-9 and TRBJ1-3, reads DTGVSQNPRHKITKRGQNVTFRCDPISEHNRLYWYRQTLGQGPEFLTYFQNEAQLEKSRLLSDRFSAERPKGSFSTLEIQRTEQGDSAMYLCASSRRQGESGNTIYFGEGSWLTVV.

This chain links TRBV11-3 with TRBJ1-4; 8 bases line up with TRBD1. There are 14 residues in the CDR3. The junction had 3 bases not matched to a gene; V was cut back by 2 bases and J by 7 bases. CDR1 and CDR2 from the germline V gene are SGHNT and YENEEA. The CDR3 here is CASSLQQGGEKLFF. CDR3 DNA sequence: TGTGCCAGCAGCTTACAACAGGGGGGTGAAAAACTGTTTTTT.

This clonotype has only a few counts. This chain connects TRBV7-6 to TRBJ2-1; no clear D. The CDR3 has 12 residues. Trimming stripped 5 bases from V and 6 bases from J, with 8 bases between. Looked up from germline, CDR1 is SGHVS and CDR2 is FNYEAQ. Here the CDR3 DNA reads TGTGCCAGCAGCGCTGGGTCCAATGAGCAGTTCTTC. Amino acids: CASSAGSNEQFF.

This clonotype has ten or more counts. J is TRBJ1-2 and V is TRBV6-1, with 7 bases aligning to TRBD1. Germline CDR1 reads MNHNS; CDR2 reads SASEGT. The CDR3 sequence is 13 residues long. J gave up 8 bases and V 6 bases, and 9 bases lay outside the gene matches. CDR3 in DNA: TGTGCCAGCAGCTTCGACAGGGTTGGGGGCTACACCTTC. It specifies CASSFDRVGGYTF.

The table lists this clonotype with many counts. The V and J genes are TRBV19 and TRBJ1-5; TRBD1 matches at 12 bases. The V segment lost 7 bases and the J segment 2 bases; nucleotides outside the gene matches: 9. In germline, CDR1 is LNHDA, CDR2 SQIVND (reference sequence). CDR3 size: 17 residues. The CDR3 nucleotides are TGTGCCAGTACCGGGACAGGGGGCTTGTATGGCAATCAGCCCCAGCATTTT. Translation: CASTGTGGLYGNQPQHF.

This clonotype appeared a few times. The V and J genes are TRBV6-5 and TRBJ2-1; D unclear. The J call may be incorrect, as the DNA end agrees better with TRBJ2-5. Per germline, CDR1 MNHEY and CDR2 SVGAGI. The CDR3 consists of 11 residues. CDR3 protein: CASSYLETQYF. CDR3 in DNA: TGTGCCAGCAGTTACTTGGAGACCCAGTACTTC.

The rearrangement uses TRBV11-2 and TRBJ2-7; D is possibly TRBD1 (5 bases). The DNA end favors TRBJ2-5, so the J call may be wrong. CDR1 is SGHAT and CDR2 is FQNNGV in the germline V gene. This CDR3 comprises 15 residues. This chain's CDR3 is CASSPRSTVEETQYF. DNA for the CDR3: TGTGCCAGCAGCCCACGCTCGACAGTAGAAGAGACCCAGTACTTC.